Shown below are 22 T cell receptor beta chains from a single sample sequenced in a study of T-cell reconstitution after alpha-beta-depleted transplantation in children. The authors prepared the TCRbeta library with unique molecular identifiers. MiXCR, run by TCRdb on the PCR reads, gives a single entry per CDR3 protein. The table records about 140,000 distinct CDR3 sequences, 8.8% of them present only once. This specimen consisted of PBMCs, mostly from graft donor cells, obtained 180 days after TCRalphabeta/CD19-depleted stem cell transplant. Every receptor here comes from a female patient between 2 and 15 years old who had a stem cell transplant for congenital amegakaryocytic thrombocytopenia, so the T cells may come from the graft donor.

V gene TRBV6-1 combines with J gene TRBJ2-3; tentative D call: TRBD2 (5 bases). Germline lookup yields CDR1 MNHNS and CDR2 SASEGT. V was shortened by 6 bases and J by 4 bases, with 14 bases between the two germline ends. This CDR3 comprises 14 residues. The chain's CDR3 is CASSPPEGPDTQYF. The CDR3, as DNA: TGTGCCAGCAGCCCACCCGAGGGTCCAGATACGCAGTATTTT.

This clonotype was observed at least ten times. The chain employs TRBV5-6 and TRBJ2-3; 7 nucleotides align to TRBD1. CDR3 length equals 15 residues. J was trimmed by 2 bases and V by 4 bases; bases with no gene match: 7. The V gene's germline CDR1 is SGHDT and CDR2 YYEEEE. The CDR3 region has the DNA TGTGCCAGCAGCCGACTTGACAGGGACACAGATACGCAGTATTTT. Translating gives CASSRLDRDTDTQYF.

This rearrangement joins TRBV20-1 to TRBJ2-1; 10 nucleotides agree with TRBD2. V was pared by 0 bases and J by 4 bases, with 6 bases of the junction left unmatched. The CDR3 has 16 residues. Germline assignment: CDR1 DFQATT and CDR2 SNEGSKA (reference sequence). The CDR3 DNA is TGCAGTGCTAGAGATTTGGAGCGGGGGGGGTACAATGAGCAGTTCTTC. It codes for CSARDLERGGYNEQFF.

This clonotype was found a few times. The CDR3 here is CASSESIFAGYEQFF. The CDR3 DNA sequence: TGCGCCAGCAGTGAGTCAATATTCGCGGGCTATGAGCAGTTCTTC. The chain joins TRBV10-2 to TRBJ2-1; maybe TRBD2 (5 bases). There are 15 residues in the CDR3. Germline loops: CDR1 WSHSY, CDR2 SAAADI. Trimming cost V 0 bases and J 8 bases, with 14 bases left between them.

The table lists this clonotype with many counts. The chain combines TRBV7-2 with TRBJ2-5, with TRBD2 identical over 11 bases. CDR3 length: 16 residues. The trim removed 4 bases at V and 2 bases at J, leaving 6 bases unmatched. CDR1 SGHTA and CDR2 FQGNSA come from the germline V gene. This chain's CDR3 is CASSSSLAGVQETQYF. CDR3 nucleotide sequence: TGTGCCAGCAGCTCATCACTAGCGGGGGTACAAGAGACCCAGTACTTC. The whole variable domain, remainder taken from reference TRBV7-2 and TRBJ2-5, is GAGVSQSPSNKVTEKGKDVELRCDPISGHTALYWYRQSLGQGLEFLIYFQGNSAPDKSGLPSDRFSAERTGGSVSTLTIQRTQQEDSAVYLCASSSSLAGVQETQYFGPGTRLLVL.

This clonotype was detected ten times or more. The V and J genes are TRBV7-9 and TRBJ1-2; D might be TRBD1 (6 bases). Trimming stripped 5 bases from V and 3 bases from J, with 10 bases between. This CDR3 comprises 13 residues. CDR1 is SEHNR, CDR2 FQNEAQ, per germline (reference sequence). The CDR3 reads CASSVAGDYGYTF. CDR3 bases: TGTGCCAGCAGCGTCGCAGGGGACTATGGCTACACCTTC.

This clonotype was detected many times. V usage is TRBV6-5 and J usage is TRBJ1-1, with D unresolved. Between the trimmed V and J ends, which lost 6 bases and 6 bases, there was a span of 17 bases. The CDR3 spans 14 residues. Per the germline V gene, CDR1 is MNHEY and CDR2 is SVGAGI. CDR3 sequence: CASRVPGRLAEAFF. Here the CDR3 DNA reads TGTGCCAGCAGGGTGCCAGGCAGGTTGGCTGAAGCTTTCTTT.

At least ten counts were recorded for this clonotype. This chain uses TRBV6-2 or TRBV6-3 with TRBJ2-1; D is unresolved. Trimming shortened V by 2 bases and J by 5 bases, and 4 bases separated the two germline ends. Germline CDR1 and CDR2: MNHEY and SVGEGT. This CDR3 has 12 residues. CDR3 DNA sequence: TGTGCCAGCAGTTACGGGCACAATGAGCAGTTCTTC. It encodes CASSYGHNEQFF.

There are many counts of this clonotype. This sequence joins TRBV20-1 and TRBJ2-3, with a possible D match to TRBD1 (6 bases). Trimming took 5 bases from V and 3 from J, leaving 18 bases between them. The CDR3 has 15 amino acids. Germline CDR1 DFQATT, CDR2 SNEGSKA (reference sequence). The CDR3 spells CSAAGTRYMTDTQYF. The CDR3 nucleotides read TGCAGTGCTGCCGGGACAAGGTATATGACAGATACGCAGTATTTT.

This clonotype was seen many times. This chain links TRBV2 with TRBJ2-3; D is possibly TRBD1 (6 bases). CDR3 size: 14 residues. V was cut by 7 bases and J by 1 base, with 12 bases left in between. Germline-derived CDR1 and CDR2 are SNHLY and FYNNEI. The CDR3 here is CASIKTGRTDTQYF. The CDR3 DNA reads TGTGCCAGCATTAAGACAGGCCGCACAGATACGCAGTATTTT.

This clonotype has a count of ten or more. The CDR3 region is CATSAQGLGTDTQYF. The CDR3 region has the DNA TGTGCCACCAGTGCCCAAGGATTAGGCACAGATACGCAGTATTTT. V is TRBV24-1 and J is TRBJ2-3, with D uncertain. The CDR3 loop spans 15 amino acids. V was pared by 5 bases and J by 1 base, with 12 bases between. The germline gives CDR1 KGHDR, CDR2 SFDVKD.

This clonotype has at least ten counts. The V call is TRBV5-6, the J call TRBJ1-2; D unclear. The germline gives CDR1 SGHDT, CDR2 YYEEEE. The CDR3 is 13 residues long. V was clipped by 1 base and J by 3 bases, with 7 bases between them. CDR3: CASSLNGDYGYTF. The CDR3 DNA is TGTGCCAGCAGCTTGAATGGAGACTATGGCTACACCTTC. Drawing the rest from reference TRBV5-6 and TRBJ1-2, the complete variable domain is DAGVTQSPTHLIKTRGQQVTLRCSPKSGHDTVSWYQQALGQGPQFIFQYYEEEERQRGNFPDRFSGHQFPNYSSELNVNALLLGDSALYLCASSLNGDYGYTFGSGTRLTVV.

This clonotype turned up a few times. The CDR3 is CASSEGVVSDQPQHF. CDR3 bases: TGTGCCAGCAGTGAAGGCGTGGTGTCGGATCAGCCCCAGCATTTT. This chain joins TRBV2 and TRBJ1-5; D remains ambiguous. Trimming took 1 base from V and 5 from J, leaving 12 bases between them. The CDR3 is 15 amino acids. Germline V gives CDR1 SNHLY, CDR2 FYNNEI.

This chain connects TRBV3-1 to TRBJ2-7, with D perhaps matching TRBD1 or TRBD2 (6 bases each). Trimming shortened V by 4 bases and J by 5 bases, and 15 bases separated the two germline ends. The V gene's germline CDR1 is LGHDT and CDR2 YNNKEL (reference sequence). This CDR3 has 14 residues. CDR3 region: CASSLRDMDNEQYF. CDR3 bases: TGTGCCAGCAGCCTGCGGGACATGGACAACGAGCAGTACTTC.

This clonotype was seen at least ten times. The rearrangement joins TRBV20-1 to TRBJ2-1; D not certain. This CDR3 region has 13 residues. CDR1 DFQATT and CDR2 SNEGSKA come from the germline V gene (reference sequence). V shed 0 bases and J shed 5 bases, with 8 bases lying between them. The CDR3 loop reads CSARDEVNNEQFF. The CDR3 DNA reads as TGCAGTGCTAGAGATGAGGTTAACAATGAGCAGTTCTTC.

This clonotype has at least ten counts. The chain joins TRBV20-1 to TRBJ1-6; 7 nucleotides match TRBD1. The CDR3 contains 15 residues. CDR1 is DFQATT, CDR2 SNEGSKA, per germline (reference sequence). V shed 4 bases, J shed 8 bases, and the junction held 11 bases outside the gene matches. The CDR3 bases are TGCAGTGCTACCGCGGACAGGCGCCTTTATTCACCCCTCCACTTT. The encoded protein is CSATADRRLYSPLHF.

The chain employs TRBV6-1 and TRBJ2-7; D is unclear. The CDR3 extends over 14 amino acids. Trimming cost V 2 bases and J 9 bases, with 17 bases left between them. Per the germline V gene, CDR1 is MNHNS and CDR2 is SASEGT. The CDR3 protein is CASSEQAGPGVQYF. The DNA of the CDR3 is TGTGCCAGCAGTGAACAGGCCGGTCCCGGTGTGCAGTACTTC.

The table lists this clonotype with many counts. This sequence joins TRBV15 and TRBJ2-5; possible D gene TRBD2, 6 bases. Germline CDR1 is LNHNV and CDR2 is YYDKDF (reference sequence). Trimming pared 0 bases from V and 1 base from J, leaving 12 bases between. The CDR3 runs to 16 residues. This CDR3 is CATSRDLRGFQETQYF. The CDR3 coding sequence is TGTGCCACCAGCAGAGATCTTCGGGGGTTCCAAGAGACCCAGTACTTC.

Comments on this clonotype: An end of the junction differs from the germline gene, which may be a read error. V and J are TRBV30 and TRBJ2-2; D unresolved. Germline CDR1 reads GTSNPN; CDR2 reads SVGIG (reference sequence). The CDR3 covers 13 residues. CDR3 DNA: TGTACCTGGAGTGTACTGGGAACCGGGGAGCTGTTTTTT. It translates to CTWSVLGTGELFF.

This clonotype has ten or more counts. The V and J genes are TRBV29-1 and TRBJ2-3; D is ambiguous. The CDR3 length is 12 residues. Germline CDR1 and CDR2: SQVTM and ANQGSEA. Trimming cost V 7 bases and J 5 bases, with 13 bases left between them. CDR3 nucleotides: TGCAGCGCACAATCGAACGGAGATACGCAGTATTTT. The encoded protein is CSAQSNGDTQYF.

The rearrangement uses TRBV20-1 and TRBJ2-3; maybe TRBD1 (5 bases). The CDR3 contains 16 residues. The germline V and J ends were trimmed by 1 base and 2 bases, with 16 bases remaining between them. CDR1 and CDR2 (germline): DFQATT, SNEGSKA (reference sequence). The CDR3 spells CSARGSNRRFTDTQYF. The CDR3 nucleotides are TGCAGTGCTAGAGGTAGTAACAGGAGATTCACAGATACGCAGTATTTT.

The genes are TRBV19 and TRBJ2-2; D unresolved. CDR1 LNHDA and CDR2 SQIVND come from the germline V gene (reference sequence). V was clipped by 2 bases and J by 1 base, with 5 bases between them. There are 14 residues in the CDR3. The CDR3 DNA sequence: TGTGCCAGTAGTATATCCAGGAACACCGGGGAGCTGTTTTTT. Translation: CASSISRNTGELFF.